Many counts were recorded for the clone carrying this T cell receptor (beta chain). Its antigen is not known. Construction of TCR beta libraries relied on iRepertoire HTBI primers and on Arm-PCR targeting CDR3 regions. Using its own MiXCR run on the multiplex PCR reads, TCRdb lists one record per CDR3 protein. The sample yields hundreds of thousands of distinct CDR3 sequences, 15% to 19% seen once. Time point: newly diagnosed GD, antithyroid drugs for less than 3 months. With RNA extracted from PBMCs as input, the TCR library was made. The sample belongs to a study of regulatory T cells in long-lasting Graves disease. Findings and caveats of the study: New patients shared around 980 public clonotypes, and persistent patients shared more, with 2,741.

Trimming removed 6 bases at V and 4 bases at J, with 10 bases between. The CDR3 contains 11 residues. Germline V gene data show CDR1 as DFQATT and CDR2 as SNEGSKA (reference sequence). The sample consisted of peripheral blood mononuclear cells (PBMCs), taken at new diagnosis, from a patient treated with antithyroid drugs. The TCR was taken from a female donor with Graves disease. J is TRBJ2-7 and V is TRBV20-1; D is unresolved. CDR3 nucleotide sequence: TGCAGTGCCAGGAAATTTTACGAGCAGTACTTC. As protein: CSARKFYEQYF.